This TCR beta chain was retrieved from a study of blood T cell repertoires in COVID-19. The V gene end was trimmed by 7 bases and the J gene end by 10 bases; junction bases not matched to a gene: 12. CDR3 size: 15 residues. CDR1 and CDR2 from the germline V gene are SGHTA and FQGNSA. During active infection, Seattle patients enrolled and were then monitored through disease. Profiled with immunoSEQ multiplex PCR; TCRdb holds only in-frame clones, not every one. Among 300,000 to 350,000 clones, over 80% were seen once, and the ten largest hold approximately 9.3%. This clonotype originated in a man aged 25 to 45 with COVID-19, enrolled during active disease. The chain employs TRBV7-2 and TRBJ1-6; 8 bases are shared with TRBD1. The specimen sequenced was peripheral blood. CDR3 DNA: TGTGCCAGCAACCGTCAGGGGGCGAATGGCTCACCCCTCCACTTT. Protein sequence: CASNRQGANGSPLHF.